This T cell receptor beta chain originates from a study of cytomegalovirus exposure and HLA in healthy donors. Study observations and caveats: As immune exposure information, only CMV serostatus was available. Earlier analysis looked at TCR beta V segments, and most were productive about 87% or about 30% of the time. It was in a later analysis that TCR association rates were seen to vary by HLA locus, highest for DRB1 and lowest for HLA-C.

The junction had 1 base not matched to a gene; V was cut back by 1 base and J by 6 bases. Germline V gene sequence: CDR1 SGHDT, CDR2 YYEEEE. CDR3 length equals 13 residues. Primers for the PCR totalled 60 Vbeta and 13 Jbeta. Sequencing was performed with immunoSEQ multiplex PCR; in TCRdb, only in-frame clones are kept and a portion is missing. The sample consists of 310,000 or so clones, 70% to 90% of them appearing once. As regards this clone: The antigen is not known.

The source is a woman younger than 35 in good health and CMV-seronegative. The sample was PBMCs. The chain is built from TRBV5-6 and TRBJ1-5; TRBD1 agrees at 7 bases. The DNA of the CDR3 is TGTGCCAGCAGCTTGTCAGGGGGTCAGCCCCAGCATTTT. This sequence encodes CASSLSGGQPQHF. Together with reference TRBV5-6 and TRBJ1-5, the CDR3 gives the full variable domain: DAGVTQSPTHLIKTRGQQVTLRCSPKSGHDTVSWYQQALGQGPQFIFQYYEEEERQRGNFPDRFSGHQFPNYSSELNVNALLLGDSALYLCASSLSGGQPQHFGDGTRLSIL.